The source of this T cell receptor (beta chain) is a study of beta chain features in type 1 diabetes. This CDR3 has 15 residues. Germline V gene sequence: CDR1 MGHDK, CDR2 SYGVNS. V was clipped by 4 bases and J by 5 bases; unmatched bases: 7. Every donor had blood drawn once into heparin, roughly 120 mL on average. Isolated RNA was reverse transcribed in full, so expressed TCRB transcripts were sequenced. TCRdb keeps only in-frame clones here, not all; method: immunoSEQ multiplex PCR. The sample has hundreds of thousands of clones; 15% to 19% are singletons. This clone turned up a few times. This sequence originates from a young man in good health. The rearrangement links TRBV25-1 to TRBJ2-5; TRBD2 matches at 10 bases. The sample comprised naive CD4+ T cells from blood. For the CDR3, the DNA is TGTGCCAGCAGTGCCCTGGGGACTAGCGTGGAGACCCAGTACTTC. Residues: CASSALGTSVETQYF.